Sequencing of this T cell receptor beta chain was carried out in a study of control samples from healthy donors and cancer patients (dated by TCRdb to about 2020). To note about this clone: The antigen it recognizes is unknown. Within one base of it there is no much larger clone, and no base qualities were kept.

CDR1 MGHDK and CDR2 SYGVNS were looked up in the germline V gene. Inclusive of the bounding cysteine and phenylalanine, the CDR3 is 16 residues long. Solely the CDR3 DNA is kept, with 48 bases framed from the first base. Trimming costs V 1 base and J 3 bases, and their ends lie 13 bases apart. Receptor amplification or capture employed the immunoSEQ multiplex PCR assay. TCRdb mirrors the immuneACCESS table, restricted to in-frame sequences. Some clones are absent from its copies; in checked studies, under half trace to an unresolved V gene, and the reason for the others is unknown. The sample contains some 150,000 clones, roughly 91% of them found a single time. Roughly 1.6% of the sample is in the top ten clones.

The source material was blood. The V and J genes are TRBV25-1 and TRBJ1-5; a tentative D call is TRBD1 (5 bases match). This clonotype was obtained from a woman in her 30s in good health. The sequenced DNA: TGTGCCAGCAGTGAATCCGCAGGGCGGAACAATCAGCCCCAGCATTTT. Its protein is CASSESAGRNNQPQHF.